This TCR beta chain came from a study of cytomegalovirus exposure and HLA in healthy donors. Study-level findings and limits: Reported performance of the classifier showed diagnosis of cytomegalovirus status with high specificity and sensitivity.

Worth noting for this clone: Antigen: not known.

Healthy bone marrow donors made up the donors. Germline-derived CDR1 and CDR2 are SNHLY and FYNNEI. V lost 5 bases and J 8 bases, leaving 6 bases between the germline ends. The CDR3 runs to 10 residues. The PCR made use of 60 Vbeta and 13 Jbeta primers. Sequencing used immunoSEQ multiplex PCR; TCRdb keeps in-frame clones, though not all of them. This sample has some 130,000 clones, with roughly 63% found just once. This chain links TRBV2 with TRBJ1-1; D remains ambiguous. The sample comprised PBMCs. This receptor was identified in a man younger than 45 in good health and CMV-seropositive. CDR3 loop: CASSLLEAFF. The CDR3 bases are TGTGCCAGCAGTCTACTCGAAGCTTTCTTT.